The 8 T cell receptor beta chains given below trace back to one sample, sequenced in a study of glioma-infiltrating T cells after dendritic cell vaccination. TCRdb's table, derived via immunoSEQ multiplex PCR, lists solely in-frame clones and lacks some. There are over 90,000 clones in the sample; around 80% occur only once, and 5.4% lies in the top ten. Time point noted: after dendritic cell vaccination, including at tumor progression/relapse. Material: blood, obtained after dendritic cell vaccination. These receptors all come from a human donor with glioblastoma.

The chain has TRBV5-1 and TRBJ2-5, with 15 bases that match TRBD2. This CDR3 has 16 amino acids. V was pared by 0 bases and J by 5 bases, with 2 bases of the junction left unmatched. Germline lookup yields CDR1 SGHRS and CDR2 YFSETQ. The CDR3 region is CASSLAGTSGRETQYF. Written as DNA, the CDR3 is TGCGCCAGCAGCTTGGCCGGGACTAGCGGGAGGGAGACCCAGTACTTC.

This clone was recorded once. The gene calls are TRBV12-5 and TRBJ2-5, with D possibly being TRBD1 (6 bases). Germline V gene data show CDR1 as LGHNT and CDR2 as FRNRAP. The CDR3 covers 13 residues. V was clipped by 4 bases and J by 3 bases, with 9 bases between them. CDR3 bases: TGTGCTAGTGGTTCAACAGGGAAAGAGACCCAGTACTTC. It encodes CASGSTGKETQYF.

This clone was seen only a few times. The rearrangement uses TRBV5-1 and TRBJ1-1; D is unclear. V lost 4 bases and J 1 base, leaving 8 bases between the germline ends. Germline loops: CDR1 SGHRS, CDR2 YFSETQ. The CDR3 is made up of 13 amino acids. CDR3 sequence: CASSPAGNTEAFF. CDR3 bases: TGCGCCAGCAGCCCGGCGGGGAACACTGAAGCTTTCTTT.

The rearrangement links TRBV10-2 to TRBJ2-7, with 12 bases identical to TRBD2. The trim removed 9 bases at V and 4 bases at J, leaving 4 bases unmatched. The CDR3 runs 13 residues. CDR1 WSHSY and CDR2 SAAADI come from the germline V gene. In nucleotides, the CDR3 is TGCGCCAGTTTACTAGCGGGGGGATACGAGCAGTACTTC. Protein: CASLLAGGYEQYF.

This chain connects TRBV2 to TRBJ2-2, with D possibly matching TRBD1 (5 bases). This CDR3 contains 14 residues. Germline V CDR1 and CDR2: SNHLY, FYNNEI. The germline V and J ends were trimmed by 7 bases and 0 bases, with 9 bases remaining between them. The CDR3 nucleotides are TGTGCCAGCATTCCACAGGCGAACACCGGGGAGCTGTTTTTT. Its protein is CASIPQANTGELFF.

Only one count was recorded for this clone. CDR3 sequence reads: CASSNPLRGFPYGYTF. CDR3 DNA: TGTGCCAGTAGTAACCCCTTAAGAGGGTTTCCTTATGGCTACACCTTC. The chain has TRBV19 and TRBJ1-2; D is unresolved. The CDR3 extends over 16 amino acids. CDR1 and CDR2 from the germline V gene are LNHDA and SQIVND (reference sequence). V lost 4 bases and J lost 5, with 20 bases in between.

This clone was counted a single time. The chain is built from TRBV27 and TRBJ2-5; TRBD1 is a possible D gene (7 bases). Germline-derived CDR1 and CDR2 are MNHEY and SMNVEV (reference sequence). This CDR3 is built from 14 residues. The V end lost 6 bases, the J end lost 4 bases, and 15 bases lay between the germline ends. This chain's CDR3 is CASSPQGGGETQYF. The CDR3 DNA follows: TGTGCCAGCAGCCCCCAGGGGGGTGGAGAGACCCAGTACTTC.

This clone was counted once. The genes are TRBV5-1 and TRBJ1-2, with TRBD1 matching over 8 bases. The germline CDR1 and CDR2 sequences are SGHRS and YFSETQ. This CDR3 region has 13 residues. The V and J ends lost 5 bases and 8 bases, in that order; junction bases with no gene match: 8. The CDR3: CASSFGQGGGYTF. The DNA for the CDR3 is TGCGCCAGCAGTTTCGGACAGGGCGGGGGCTACACCTTC.